A single sample is the source of the 25 T cell receptor beta chains below, sequenced in a study of cytomegalovirus exposure and HLA in healthy donors. Data came from immunoSEQ multiplex PCR; TCRdb stores just in-frame clones and leaves some out. The sample carries roughly 270,000 clones, around nine tenths recorded once. The sequencing sample was made of PBMCs. These receptors came from a woman younger than 30 in good health and CMV-seronegative.

The rearrangement uses TRBV7-6 and TRBJ2-7; TRBD2 is a possible D gene (5 bases). Germline V gene lookup returns CDR1 SGHVS and CDR2 FNYEAQ. The CDR3 loop spans 11 amino acids. Trimming removed 7 bases from V and 12 bases from J, with 16 bases in between. CDR3: CASKNSGPLYF. The CDR3 DNA reads TGTGCCAGCAAAAACAGCGGCCCCCTGTACTTC.

J is TRBJ1-4 and V is TRBV28; no reliable D call. The CDR3 extends over 15 amino acids. Trimming took 5 bases from V and 3 from J, leaving 13 bases between them. Germline V gives CDR1 MDHEN, CDR2 SYDVKM. The DNA for the CDR3 is TGTGCCAGCAGTCCGACCCTGGCGGCTAATGAAAAACTGTTTTTT. This gives the protein CASSPTLAANEKLFF.

The chain uses TRBV29-1 and TRBJ2-2; D may be TRBD2 (5 bases). Looked up from germline, CDR1 is SQVTM and CDR2 is ANQGSEA. The CDR3 runs 14 residues. Trimming took off 7 bases at V and 0 bases at J, with 12 bases between the two ends. The CDR3 DNA is TGCAGCGCCCGAAGAGGGACGAACACCGGGGAGCTGTTTTTT. Translating it yields CSARRGTNTGELFF.

Here the CDR3 reads CASSVGTGRLFF. CDR3 in DNA: TGTGCCAGCAGCGTAGGGACAGGGAGGCTGTTTTTT. V is TRBV9 and J is TRBJ1-4, with TRBD1 identical over 8 bases. Germline V lookup: CDR1 SGDLS, CDR2 YYNGEE. The CDR3 length is 12 residues. The junction had 3 bases not matched to a gene; V was cut back by 0 bases and J by 14 bases.

The V and J genes are TRBV27 and TRBJ2-3; 10 bases align to TRBD1. The CDR3 runs 18 residues. V lost 5 bases to trimming and J lost 4 bases; unmatched junction nucleotides: 15. Per the germline V gene, CDR1 is MNHEY and CDR2 is SMNVEV (reference sequence). CDR3 bases: TGTGCCAGCAGTCCAGCTGGGGGGAGGGACAGGGGCTCAGATACGCAGTATTTT. It specifies CASSPAGGRDRGSDTQYF.

V and J are TRBV6-1 and TRBJ2-5, with a weak D call TRBD1 (5 bases). Germline CDR1 MNHNS, CDR2 SASEGT. This CDR3 has 16 amino acids. V lost 0 bases, J lost 2 bases, and 13 bases lay in between. The DNA for the CDR3 is TGTGCCAGCAGTGAAGCAATTCCCACAGGACAAGAGACCCAGTACTTC. Amino acids: CASSEAIPTGQETQYF.

This clone was detected a few times. The junction departs from the called germline gene at one end, perhaps through a read error. V usage is TRBV2 and J usage is TRBJ1-2; TRBD1 might be the D (6 bases). CDR3 length equals 15 residues. Per the germline V gene, CDR1 is SNHLY and CDR2 is FYNNEI. CDR3 in DNA: TGTGCCAGCAGCCTGAGGTTCCGGGTTGCTGGGGGCTGCACCTTC. Its protein is CASSLRFRVAGGCTF.

This clone was observed once. The V gene is TRBV5-1, the J gene TRBJ2-2; tentatively, D is TRBD2 (6 bases). The CDR3 loop spans 15 amino acids. The germline CDR1 and CDR2 sequences are SGHRS and YFSETQ. V lost 4 bases to trimming and J lost 3 bases, with 13 bases between them. In nucleotides, the CDR3 is TGCGCCAGCAGCAGAGATGGGGAGGACACCGGGGAGCTGTTTTTT. Translation: CASSRDGEDTGELFF.

This clone was seen only once. The chain carries TRBV6-1 and TRBJ2-3; D gene unclear. The germline V and J ends were trimmed by 9 bases and 4 bases, with 14 bases remaining between them. Germline CDR1 and CDR2: MNHNS and SASEGT. The CDR3 loop spans 13 amino acids. The CDR3 sequence: CARSQSRADTQYF. The CDR3 coding sequence is TGTGCCAGGTCCCAATCCCGGGCAGATACGCAGTATTTT.

This clone was seen only a few times. The chain uses TRBV6-5 and TRBJ2-7, with 8 positions matching TRBD1. Germline values: CDR1 MNHEY, CDR2 SVGAGI. V trimming: 6 bases; J trimming: 2 bases; junction bases outside the gene matches: 6. This CDR3 contains 14 residues. The CDR3 here is CASRTGQGAYEQYF. The DNA of the CDR3 is TGTGCCAGCAGAACCGGACAGGGCGCCTACGAGCAGTACTTC.

This chain connects TRBV5-6 to TRBJ2-7; D unresolved. CDR3 length: 14 amino acids. CDR1 and CDR2 (germline): SGHDT, YYEEEE. Trimming removed 2 bases from V and 0 bases from J, with 9 bases in between. The CDR3 nucleotides read TGTGCCAGCAGCTTTAGGAGTCGCTCCTACGAGCAGTACTTC. It yields the protein CASSFRSRSYEQYF.

The V gene is TRBV6-5, the J gene TRBJ2-2; 7 bases map to TRBD2. From germline, CDR1 is MNHEY and CDR2 SVGAGI. V lost 8 bases to trimming and J lost 6 bases; unmatched junction nucleotides: 6. The CDR3 is made up of 13 amino acids. CDR3 amino acids: CASGGRAAGELFF. For the CDR3, the DNA is TGTGCCAGCGGGGGGAGGGCCGCCGGGGAGCTGTTTTTT.

The chain uses TRBV11-2 and TRBJ1-1; possible D gene TRBD1, 6 bases. This CDR3 contains 14 residues. The germline gives CDR1 SGHAT, CDR2 FQNNGV. Trimming removed 1 base from V and 6 bases from J, with 12 bases in between. This CDR3 reads CASSLGTGIAEAFF. The DNA for the CDR3 is TGTGCCAGCAGCTTAGGTACAGGGATAGCTGAAGCTTTCTTT.

The chain carries TRBV7-2 and TRBJ1-2; D ambiguous. Trimming shortened V by 3 bases and J by 5 bases, and 25 bases separated the two germline ends. CDR3 length equals 18 residues. Germline CDR1 is SGHTA and CDR2 is FQGNSA. The chain's CDR3 is CASSFRSGVGIARYGYTF. The CDR3 region has the DNA TGTGCCAGCAGCTTCCGATCCGGGGTGGGGATAGCTAGGTATGGCTACACCTTC.

The chain recombines TRBV7-9 with TRBJ2-7, with 9 bases that match TRBD1. Trimming removed 4 bases from V and 0 bases from J; junction bases left unmatched: 4. Germline CDR1 and CDR2: SEHNR and FQNEAQ (reference sequence). This CDR3 has 15 residues. The CDR3 bases are TGTGCCAGCAGCTCCGGGACAGGGATCTCCTACGAGCAGTACTTC. Amino acids: CASSSGTGISYEQYF.

This chain connects TRBV2 to TRBJ1-1; TRBD1 is a possible D gene (6 bases). Trimming took 11 bases from V and 0 from J, leaving 22 bases between them. Per germline, CDR1 SNHLY and CDR2 FYNNEI. The CDR3 contains 16 residues. DNA for the CDR3: TGTGCCCTACGCCAACAGGGATTCTTCATGAACACTGAAGCTTTCTTT. Residues: CALRQQGFFMNTEAFF.

This sequence joins TRBV2 and TRBJ2-3; 8 bases align to TRBD1. Germline-derived CDR1 and CDR2 are SNHLY and FYNNEI. With V trimmed by 9 bases and J by 3 bases, 11 bases remained unmatched. The CDR3 consists of 15 residues. CDR3 in DNA: TGTGCCAGTAGCGCCGGGACAGGAGTAACAGATACGCAGTATTTT. The encoded protein is CASSAGTGVTDTQYF.

The gene calls are TRBV7-6 and TRBJ2-1; TRBD2 matches 10 bases. The CDR3 has 17 amino acids. Germline CDR1 SGHVS, CDR2 FNYEAQ. V trimming: 1 base; J trimming: 1 base; junction bases outside the gene matches: 4. Here the CDR3 reads CASSLGPSGSSYNEQFF. CDR3 nucleotide sequence: TGTGCCAGCAGCTTAGGCCCTAGCGGGAGTTCCTACAATGAGCAGTTCTTC.

V is TRBV9 and J is TRBJ1-1; 7 bases line up with TRBD1. Unmatched junction bases numbered 14, after V lost 2 bases and J lost 7 bases. Germline CDR1 is SGDLS and CDR2 is YYNGEE. This CDR3 spans 16 amino acids. Here the CDR3 DNA reads TGTGCCAGCAGCGTTAATGACAGGGAAGGTTTAGGTGAAGCTTTCTTT. Translation gives CASSVNDREGLGEAFF.

This chain joins TRBV30 and TRBJ2-1; D is undetermined. Trimming pared 1 base from V and 4 bases from J, leaving 8 bases between. The CDR3 is 13 residues long. Per germline, CDR1 GTSNPN and CDR2 SVGIG (reference sequence). The CDR3 DNA reads TGTGCCTGGAGTGCGGTCCTATACAATGAGCAGTTCTTC. This gives the protein CAWSAVLYNEQFF.

This clone was counted a few times. CDR3 DNA sequence: TGTGCTAGTGGTCCCGGACAGTTTACAGATACGCAGTATTTT. Its protein is CASGPGQFTDTQYF. The rearrangement joins TRBV12-5 to TRBJ2-3, with D maybe TRBD1 (6 bases). Trimming shortened V by 5 bases and J by 3 bases, and 12 bases separated the two germline ends. Per the germline V gene, CDR1 is LGHNT and CDR2 is FRNRAP. This CDR3 contains 14 residues.

The CDR3 DNA reads TGCGCCAGCAGCCATGGGCGGGGGAGCACAGATACGCAGTATTTT. Amino acid sequence: CASSHGRGSTDTQYF. This chain joins TRBV4-1 and TRBJ2-3, with 7 bases fitting TRBD2. This CDR3 has 15 amino acids. V was pared by 3 bases and J by 0 bases, with 3 bases of the junction left unmatched. The V gene's germline CDR1 is MGHRA and CDR2 YSYEKL.

A single count supports this clone. V and J are TRBV7-5 and TRBJ2-1; TRBD2, the table's D call, lacks a check against the DNA. TRBV7-5 corresponds to a pseudogene. This CDR3 is built from 12 residues. CDR3 residues: CVIGLRDNEQFF. The CDR3 nucleotides are TGTGTCATCGGGTTGAGGGACAATGAGCAGTTCTTC.

With respect to this clone: One end of the junction fails to match germline, which may point to a read error. This chain joins TRBV7-7 and TRBJ1-5; 7 positions agree with TRBD1. Per the germline V gene, CDR1 is SSHAT and CDR2 is FNYEAQ (reference sequence). The CDR3 covers 20 residues. The CDR3 here is CASSLAYRGNFLTVGQPQHF. CDR3 in DNA: TGTGCTAGCAGCTTAGCCTACAGGGGCAATTTCCTCACGGTAGGTCAGCCCCAGCATTTT. The full variable domain, its missing parts supplied by reference TRBV7-7 and TRBJ1-5, is GAGVSQSPRYKVTKRGQDVTLRCDPISSHATLYWYQQALGQGPEFLTYFNYEAQPDKSGLPSDRFSAERPEGSISTLTIQRTEQRDSAMYRCASSLAYRGNFLTVGQPQHFGDGTRLSIL.

For the CDR3, the DNA is TGTGCCAGCAGCGTTTGGGACGGAGGGAACTATGGCTACACCTTC. It specifies CASSVWDGGNYGYTF. V is TRBV9 and J is TRBJ1-2; D perhaps matches TRBD1 (5 bases). In germline, CDR1 is SGDLS, CDR2 YYNGEE. The CDR3 is 15 residues long. V was pared by 2 bases and J by 2 bases, with 13 bases between. Filled out from reference TRBV9 and TRBJ1-2, the complete variable domain reads DSGVTQTPKHLITATGQRVTLRCSPRSGDLSVYWYQQSLDQGLQFLIQYYNGEERAKGNILERFSAQQFPDLHSELNLSSLELGDSALYFCASSVWDGGNYGYTFGSGTRLTVV.